The source of this T cell receptor (beta chain) is a study of shared clonotypes between healthy human individuals. Study overall: Each donor's CD4 naive and CD4 memory cells filled three plates apiece, CD8 naive two, and CD8 memory one. Study-level results: Non-shared clonotypes had lower generation probabilities than those shared by all four donors.

Only Caucasian adults living in Nashville, Tennessee made up the donor group. The junction had 0 bases not matched to a gene; V was cut back by 6 bases and J by 5 bases. This CDR3 comprises 11 residues. Germline V gene sequence: CDR1 SGHVS, CDR2 FQNEAQ. Every subset had its genomic DNA shared out evenly among several immunoSEQ plates. TCRdb's copy holds only in-frame clones and misses some; the assay was immunoSEQ multiplex PCR. The sample carries about 2.4 million clones, approximately 92% recorded once. Regarding this clone: Its antigen is undetermined.

V and J are TRBV7-8 and TRBJ2-5; the match to TRBD2 covers 7 bases. The sequenced sample was naive CD4+ T cells sorted from blood. Subset meaning: CD45RA+ positively selected. This TCR was recovered from a man between 18 and 29 years old in good health. The CDR3 nucleotides are TGTGCCAGCAGGGGGGGGGAGACCCAGTACTTC. This gives the protein CASRGGETQYF.